The text below deals with one TCR beta chain. The trim removed 2 bases at V and 5 bases at J, leaving 6 bases unmatched. The germline CDR1 and CDR2 sequences are SGHDT and YYEEEE. This CDR3 spans 15 amino acids. Two consecutive negative NP/OP PCR tests, clearance, or resolved symptoms defined Cohort 3 recovery. This specimen belongs to a study of blood T cell repertoires in COVID-19. Assay used: immunoSEQ multiplex PCR; TCRdb lists only in-frame clones, some missing. The sample records some 350,000 clones, around 91% being singletons. The rearrangement uses TRBV5-6 and TRBJ2-5; 10 bases agree with TRBD1. The origin of this receptor is a man aged 18 to 30 who had recovered from COVID-19. Sequenced material: PBMCs or T cells enriched from blood (not recorded which). CDR3 sequence reads: CASSFRDRGYETQYF. The CDR3 region has the DNA TGTGCCAGCAGCTTTAGGGACAGGGGTTATGAGACCCAGTACTTC.